The rows below give T cell receptor beta chains drawn from one sample of a study of T cells after yellow fever vaccination. Via MiXCR, TCRdb re-called the 5' RACE reads, giving one row per CDR3 protein. This sample has 300,000 or so distinct CDR3 sequences, with 6.5% to 8.5% found just once. The sample in question was PBMCs, obtained 45 days after the first yellow fever vaccination. The receptors derive from a man younger than 30 who received the YFV17D yellow fever vaccine. The CDR3 runs from the conserved cysteine through the conserved F or W. A D gene is named only where the DNA matches it firmly. Only some rows state a clone size, as once, few, many or a class for expanded clones.

TRBJ2-1 TRBD2 . TRBV6-1 CASSEFGVERGYRQFF TGTGCCAGCAGTGAATTTGGAGTGGAGCGGGGGTACAGGCAGTTCTTC
TRBJ2-5 . many TRBV20-1 CSASGQETQYF TGCAGTGCCTCGGGACAAGAGACCCAGTACTTC
TRBJ2-1 . . TRBV4-3 CASSQGFASGRGGLEQFF TGCGCCAGCAGCCAAGGGTTTGCTAGTGGACGAGGAGGGCTGGAGCAGTTCTTC
TRBJ1-5 . . TRBV7-9 CASSSHKNQPQHF TGTGCCAGCAGCTCCCATAAGAATCAGCCCCAGCATTTT
TRBJ1-1 TRBD1 few TRBV6-1 CATDREESDTEAFF TGTGCCACCGACAGGGAAGAGTCGGACACTGAAGCTTTCTTT
TRBJ2-1 . few TRBV29-1 CSVAPRGRHNEQFF TGCAGCGTTGCCCCCAGGGGACGACACAATGAGCAGTTCTTC
TRBJ1-1 . many TRBV4-1 CASSQVQGTDTEAFF TGCGCCAGCAGCCAAGTTCAGGGGACGGACACTGAAGCTTTCTTT
TRBJ2-1 . . TRBV2 CASRLTIGTDPNEQFF TGTGCCAGCAGATTAACTATCGGGACCGACCCCAATGAGCAGTTCTTC
TRBJ2-2 . . TRBV4-1 CASSQGRTNTGELFF TGCGCCAGCAGCCAGGGACGGACGAACACCGGGGAGCTGTTTTTT
TRBJ2-1 TRBD2 . TRBV15 CATSRDPAGIYNEQFF TGTGCCACCAGCAGAGATCCAGCGGGGATTTACAATGAGCAGTTCTTC
TRBJ1-6 . few TRBV28 CASSTGDSPLHF TGTGCCAGCAGCACTGGGGATTCACCCCTCCACTTT
TRBJ2-7 TRBD1 . TRBV19 CASSGQGTDEQYF TGTGCCAGTAGTGGACAGGGGACCGACGAGCAGTACTTC
TRBJ1-2 . . TRBV7-9 CASSQEVDYGYTF TGTGCCAGCAGCCAAGAGGTGGACTATGGCTACACCTTC
TRBJ1-5 . . TRBV5-6 CASSFWSASNQPQHF TGTGCCAGCAGCTTCTGGTCAGCGTCCAATCAGCCCCAGCATTTT
TRBJ2-3 . few TRBV7-8 CASSFLIADTQYF TGTGCCAGCAGCTTCCTTATAGCAGATACGCAGTATTTT
TRBJ2-7 TRBD1 . TRBV6-2/TRBV6-3 CASTPAGQGSYEQYF TGTGCCAGCACCCCGGCGGGACAGGGTTCCTACGAGCAGTACTTC
TRBJ2-7 TRBD1 few TRBV5-1 CASSLGQGVDEQYF TGCGCCAGCAGCTTGGGACAGGGGGTTGACGAGCAGTACTTC
TRBJ1-2 TRBD1 many TRBV6-4 CASTLLWDSWISGARHYGYTF TGTGCCAGCACCCTTTTATGGGACAGCTGGATATCAGGGGCGCGTCACTATGGCTACACCTTC
TRBJ1-2 . . TRBV6-6 CASRPAGEDGYTF TGTGCCAGCAGGCCTGCTGGGGAAGATGGCTACACCTTC
TRBJ2-7 TRBD1 . TRBV11-2 CASSLLTGGEQYF TGTGCCAGCAGCTTACTTACAGGGGGCGAGCAGTACTTC
TRBJ2-3 TRBD2 few TRBV7-2 CASSAGDRTQYF TGTGCCAGCTCGGCGGGGGATCGTACGCAGTATTTT
TRBJ1-1 . . TRBV9 CASSKDSLNTEAFF TGTGCCAGCAGCAAGGACAGCCTGAACACTGAAGCTTTCTTT
TRBJ2-5 . once TRBV6-2/TRBV6-3 CASSYPVRQEETQYF TGTGCCAGCAGTTACCCGGTAAGACAGGAAGAGACCCAGTACTTC
TRBJ2-7 TRBD1 . TRBV6-5 CASSYSTGYEEQYF TGTGCCAGCAGTTACTCGACAGGGTACGAAGAGCAGTACTTC
TRBJ1-3 . few TRBV7-8 CASSLAAPGSGNTIYF TGTGCCAGCAGCTTAGCGGCTCCAGGCTCTGGAAACACCATATATTTT
TRBJ1-1 TRBD1 few TRBV7-9 CASSLEGGGVMNTEAFF TGTGCCAGCAGCTTAGAAGGGGGCGGGGTTATGAACACTGAAGCTTTCTTT
TRBJ1-4 TRBD1 few TRBV7-8 CASSSRQGGGEKLFF TGTGCCAGCAGCTCCCGACAGGGTGGAGGTGAAAAACTGTTTTTT
TRBJ2-3 . few TRBV20-1 CSARVQGRADTQYF TGCAGTGCTAGAGTGCAGGGGAGGGCAGATACGCAGTATTTT
TRBJ1-2 . . TRBV28 CASSMTQGDGYTF TGTGCCAGCAGTATGACCCAGGGAGATGGCTACACCTTC
TRBJ2-3 . many TRBV5-1 CASSLRTADVAQYF TGCGCCAGCAGCTTACGGACAGCTGATGTTGCGCAGTATTTT
TRBJ2-1 . . TRBV7-7 CASSLGEVSDYNEQFF TGTGCTAGCAGCTTAGGTGAGGTCTCCGATTACAATGAGCAGTTCTTC
TRBJ2-3 . few TRBV5-1 CASSLNRVLISTDTQYF TGCGCCAGCAGCTTGAATCGGGTGTTGATTAGCACAGATACGCAGTATTTT
TRBJ1-3 . few TRBV6-2/TRBV6-3 CASTGAYSGNTIYF TGTGCCAGCACCGGCGCGTACTCTGGAAACACCATATATTTT
TRBJ2-3 . . TRBV5-6 CASSFRPPEADTQYF TGTGCCAGCAGCTTCCGGCCCCCTGAGGCAGATACGCAGTATTTT
TRBJ2-5 TRBD1 . TRBV9 CASSRTGWVQETQYF TGTGCCAGCAGTAGGACAGGGTGGGTGCAAGAGACCCAGTACTTC
TRBJ2-2 TRBD2 many TRBV5-1 CASSFGAGANTGELFF TGCGCCAGCAGCTTCGGCGCGGGGGCGAACACCGGGGAGCTGTTTTTT
TRBJ2-1 TRBD1 . TRBV24-1 CATSGDRVLWSNEQFF TGTGCCACCAGTGGGGACAGGGTACTTTGGTCCAATGAGCAGTTCTTC
TRBJ1-6 TRBD1 few TRBV19 CASSRSTGGFYNSPLHF TGTGCCAGTAGCCGATCCACAGGGGGCTTCTATAATTCACCCCTCCACTTT
TRBJ1-1 . . TRBV19 CASNPLGRGEAFF TGTGCCAGTAACCCGCTAGGGAGGGGGGAAGCTTTCTTT
TRBJ2-3 TRBD2 . TRBV4-3 CASSPQMALAGGKDTQYF TGCGCCAGCAGCCCGCAGATGGCGCTAGCGGGGGGAAAGGATACGCAGTATTTT
TRBJ1-6 . few TRBV7-9 CASSYLSSSYNSPLHF TGTGCCAGCAGCTATCTTTCGAGCTCCTATAATTCACCCCTCCACTTT
TRBJ2-1 . few TRBV6-2/TRBV6-3 CASSAAREYNEQFF TGTGCCAGCAGCGCGGCCAGGGAGTACAATGAGCAGTTCTTC
TRBJ1-1 . many TRBV14 CASSQDRQLNTEAFF TGTGCCAGCAGCCAAGATAGGCAGCTAAACACTGAAGCTTTCTTT
TRBJ1-1 TRBD1 few TRBV20-1 CSASSLTGANTEAFF TGCAGTGCTTCCTCTTTGACAGGGGCGAACACTGAAGCTTTCTTT
TRBJ1-3 . many TRBV7-9 CASSLSDSSHTIYF TGTGCCAGCAGCTTGTCCGACAGTTCTCACACCATATATTTT